The 21 T cell receptor beta chains reported below all come from one sample, sequenced in a study of blood T cells in healthy people across ages. It was with a sample-barcoded 5' primer and a J-beta primer mix that a second PCR of roughly 7 to 12 cycles was run. MiXCR, run by TCRdb on the 5' RACE reads, gives a single entry per CDR3 protein. The sample has around 990,000 distinct CDR3 sequences, approximately 25% seen once. A further study also used this sample, focusing on T cells of mothers and their children.

Sequenced sample: blood. The receptors shown here come from a girl aged 2-10 years in good health.

The CDR3 DNA follows: TGTGCCAGCAGCTTGTTCCGACAGGAGCAACTTTTTGGCTACACCTTC. Translating it yields CASSLFRQEQLFGYTF. The chain has TRBV7-9 and TRBJ1-2; D may be TRBD1 (6 bases). The ends were cut back, 3 bases at V and 7 bases at J, with 21 bases in the middle. From germline, CDR1 is SEHNR and CDR2 FQNEAQ (reference sequence). This CDR3 region has 16 residues.

The CDR3 here is CSARFNRINSYNEQFF. The CDR3 DNA reads as TGCAGTGCTAGATTTAACAGGATCAACTCCTACAATGAGCAGTTCTTC. The J gene is TRBJ2-1, the V gene TRBV20-1, with D tentatively TRBD1 (5 bases). V lost 2 bases and J lost 0, with 14 bases in between. CDR1 is DFQATT and CDR2 is SNEGSKA in the germline V gene (reference sequence). This CDR3 has 16 amino acids.

This chain links TRBV13 with TRBJ1-1; D gene unclear. The V end lost 1 base, the J end lost 6 bases, and 9 bases lay between the germline ends. Germline V gene lookup returns CDR1 PRHDT and CDR2 FYEKMQ (reference sequence). The CDR3 runs to 13 residues. The CDR3 is CASSLENQAEAFF. Here the CDR3 DNA reads TGTGCCAGCAGCTTAGAAAATCAAGCTGAAGCTTTCTTT.

V gene TRBV27 combines with J gene TRBJ2-7; 7 positions match TRBD1. Germline CDR1 reads MNHEY; CDR2 reads SMNVEV (reference sequence). This CDR3 is 15 amino acids long. Unmatched junction bases numbered 10, after V lost 6 bases and J lost 2 bases. The CDR3 here is CASSNPGTATYEQYF. CDR3 coding DNA: TGTGCCAGCAGCAACCCCGGGACAGCAACCTACGAGCAGTACTTC.

The chain couples TRBV7-6 to TRBJ2-3; the D gene is possibly TRBD2 (6 bases). Germline V gene sequence: CDR1 SGHVS, CDR2 FNYEAQ. CDR3 length equals 14 residues. The V gene lost 5 bases and the J gene lost 5 bases, with 14 bases spanning the gap. CDR3 amino acids: CASSPFGGGDTQYF. CDR3 coding DNA: TGTGCCAGCAGCCCCTTTGGGGGAGGAGATACGCAGTATTTT.

The sample holds a few counts of this clonotype. The chain recombines TRBV4-3 with TRBJ1-2; no clear D gene. The CDR3 loop spans 15 amino acids. The germline V gene encodes CDR1 LGHNA and CDR2 YSLEER. The V gene lost 3 bases and the J gene lost 7 bases, with 18 bases spanning the gap. The CDR3 region has the DNA TGCGCCAGCAGCCACCTTCGGTCCAGCAGTTTTGGCTACACCTTC. Translated: CASSHLRSSSFGYTF.

The CDR3 sequence: CASSFQAARGYTF. CDR3 DNA sequence: TGTGCCAGCAGTTTTCAGGCTGCCCGGGGCTACACCTTC. The chain combines TRBV12-3 or TRBV12-4 with TRBJ1-2; D remains ambiguous. This CDR3 spans 13 amino acids. Trimming took 3 bases from V and 8 from J, leaving 13 bases between them.

A few counts support this clonotype. The chain uses TRBV7-2 and TRBJ1-3; 8 nucleotides agree with TRBD1. CDR3 size: 16 residues. CDR1 is SGHTA and CDR2 is FQGNSA in the germline V gene. J lost 2 bases, V lost 4 bases, and 7 bases had no gene match. The CDR3 sequence is CASSSGGRGAGNTIYF. Written as DNA, the CDR3 is TGTGCCAGCAGCTCAGGGGGCAGGGGAGCTGGAAACACCATATATTTT.

The chain is built from TRBV20-1 and TRBJ2-1, with D perhaps TRBD1 (6 bases). Germline values: CDR1 DFQATT, CDR2 SNEGSKA (reference sequence). The CDR3 is 15 residues long. The CDR3 loop is CSASTGFLFDNEQFF. The CDR3 DNA reads TGCAGCGCCAGTACAGGGTTCCTATTCGACAATGAGCAGTTCTTC.

The rearrangement links TRBV6-1 to TRBJ2-4; no firm D call. The CDR3 runs 15 residues. The germline V and J ends were trimmed by 6 bases and 8 bases, with 20 bases remaining between them. The germline V gene encodes CDR1 MNHNS and CDR2 SASEGT. The CDR3 nucleotides read TGTGCCAGCAGCCAGGACCAGCCTCGTGGGGACATTCAGTACTTC. It is translated as CASSQDQPRGDIQYF.

The V and J genes are TRBV7-9 and TRBJ2-7; 12 positions match TRBD2. Germline V gene sequence: CDR1 SEHNR, CDR2 FQNEAQ (reference sequence). The CDR3 runs 17 residues. The ends lost 6 bases at V and 3 bases at J; junction bases unmatched: 12. The CDR3 DNA follows: TGTGCCAGCAGTTTTACGGGACTAGCGGGCTCTAACTACGAGCAGTACTTC. Its protein is CASSFTGLAGSNYEQYF. Supplemented by reference TRBV7-9 and TRBJ2-7, the full variable domain reads DTGVSQNPRHKITKRGQNVTFRCDPISEHNRLYWYRQTLGQGPEFLTYFQNEAQLEKSRLLSDRFSAERPKGSFSTLEIQRTEQGDSAMYLCASSFTGLAGSNYEQYFGPGTRLTVT.

The gene calls are TRBV29-1 and TRBJ1-6; the D gene is possibly TRBD1 (6 bases). The CDR3 is made up of 13 amino acids. Germline V lookup: CDR1 SQVTM, CDR2 ANQGSEA. V shed 7 bases and J shed 7 bases, with 14 bases lying between them. CDR3 bases: TGCAGCGCCCAGGACAGAAGGAATTCACCCCTCCACTTT. Protein: CSAQDRRNSPLHF.

The chain's CDR3 is CASSPGQGGLLDNEQFF. The CDR3 nucleotides are TGCGCCAGCAGCCCGGGACAAGGGGGGCTCCTCGACAATGAGCAGTTCTTC. J is TRBJ2-1 and V is TRBV4-1; the D gene could be TRBD1 or TRBD2 (6 bases each). Germline-derived CDR1 and CDR2 are MGHRA and YSYEKL. The germline V and J ends were trimmed by 4 bases and 5 bases, with 21 bases remaining between them. The CDR3 totals 17 residues.

The chain is built from TRBV10-3 and TRBJ2-3; 11 bases line up with TRBD2. The length of the CDR3 is 16 residues. Per the germline V gene, CDR1 is ENHRY and CDR2 is SYGVKD. V lost 8 bases and J lost 0; bases outside the gene matches: 7. The chain's CDR3 is CAIGTSGRTSTDTQYF. The CDR3 DNA sequence: TGTGCCATCGGGACTAGCGGAAGAACTAGCACAGATACGCAGTATTTT.

The gene calls are TRBV29-1 and TRBJ2-1, with D maybe TRBD1 (5 bases). Trimming took off 4 bases at V and 8 bases at J, with 12 bases between the two ends. The CDR3 sequence is 12 residues long. Germline V gene sequence: CDR1 SQVTM, CDR2 ANQGSEA. The chain's CDR3 is CSVGGRKYEQFF. DNA of the CDR3: TGCAGCGTTGGGGGCAGGAAGTATGAGCAGTTCTTC.

Regarding this clonotype: The CDR3 end shows no conserved phenylalanine or tryptophan, and so a read error is likely. In DNA form, the CDR3 reads TGTGCCAGCAGCCGAAGAGCGACAGGGAAGGGCTACGAGCAGTACTCC. Protein: CASSRRATGKGYEQYS. The V call is TRBV7-8, the J call TRBJ2-7; 7 positions agree with TRBD1. The CDR3 covers 16 residues. Germline V CDR1 and CDR2: SGHVS, FQNEAQ. V trimming: 5 bases; J trimming: 3 bases; junction bases outside the gene matches: 13.

The V and J genes are TRBV5-6 and TRBJ1-2; D perhaps matches TRBD1 (6 bases). This CDR3 is 14 amino acids long. Deletions cut 4 bases from V and 8 bases from J, with 18 bases between. CDR1 is SGHDT and CDR2 is YYEEEE in the germline V gene. CDR3 in DNA: TGTGCCAGCAGCCCAGTTAGGGGGAGAGAGGGCTACACCTTC. As protein: CASSPVRGREGYTF.

The V call is TRBV12-3 or TRBV12-4, the J call TRBJ2-7, with D unresolved. The CDR3 runs 14 residues. The ends were cut back, 3 bases at V and 7 bases at J, with 16 bases in the middle. The CDR3 DNA sequence: TGTGCCAGCAGTTTGGGGTCGTCAGTTCTTGAGCAGTACTTC. As protein: CASSLGSSVLEQYF.

This clonotype has a handful of counts. The rearrangement joins TRBV15 to TRBJ2-5; no reliable D call. The germline CDR1 and CDR2 sequences are LNHNV and YYDKDF (reference sequence). The CDR3 spans 17 residues. Trimming cost V 3 bases and J 5 bases, with 22 bases left between them. The CDR3 region is CATSRPLGREISETQYF. For the CDR3, the DNA is TGTGCCACCAGCAGGCCCCTGGGTCGTGAGATTTCGGAGACCCAGTACTTC. Drawing the rest from reference TRBV15 and TRBJ2-5, the complete variable domain is DAMVIQNPRYQVTQFGKPVTLSCSQTLNHNVMYWYQQKSSQAPKLLFHYYDKDFNNEADTPDNFQSRRPNTSFCFLDIRSPGLGDTAMYLCATSRPLGREISETQYFGPGTRLLVL.

This clonotype has more than one count but fewer than ten. One end of the junction is discordant with germline, which a read error may explain. V is TRBV7-7 and J is TRBJ2-2; D remains unclear. The CDR3 is made up of 13 amino acids. Germline CDR1 and CDR2: SSHAT and FNYEAQ (reference sequence). Written as DNA, the CDR3 is TGTGCTAGCAGCCCGGCTAAGGACGGGGAGCTGTTTTTT. It is translated as CASSPAKDGELFF.

The genes are TRBV15 and TRBJ1-3; D not certain. The germline V and J ends were trimmed by 0 bases and 0 bases, with 6 bases remaining between them. Germline assignment: CDR1 LNHNV and CDR2 YYDKDF (reference sequence). CDR3 size: 15 residues. In DNA form, the CDR3 reads TGTGCCACCAGCAGAGACCCAGGCTCTGGAAACACCATATATTTT. It encodes CATSRDPGSGNTIYF. Based on the CDR3 plus reference TRBV15 and TRBJ1-3, the full variable domain is DAMVIQNPRYQVTQFGKPVTLSCSQTLNHNVMYWYQQKSSQAPKLLFHYYDKDFNNEADTPDNFQSRRPNTSFCFLDIRSPGLGDTAMYLCATSRDPGSGNTIYFGEGSWLTVV.